Below, one T cell receptor beta chain is given with its context. The sample comes from a study of T cell changes during pregnancy in multiple sclerosis. CDR3 length equals 15 residues. Per the germline V gene, CDR1 is SGHVS and CDR2 is FQNEAQ. J lost 8 bases, V lost 2 bases, and 8 bases had no gene match. Produced via immunoSEQ multiplex PCR; TCRdb's table is partial and in-frame only. The data contain roughly 60,000 clones, 85% to 95% of them singletons. The sequenced sample was CD4+ T cells from peripheral blood mononuclear cells, obtained before pregnancy. The V and J genes are TRBV7-8 and TRBJ2-1; 8 nucleotides agree with TRBD2. This TCR was sampled from a female donor with multiple sclerosis, enrolled in a pregnancy study. This CDR3 reads CASSLLGGRSDEQFF. CDR3 DNA: TGTGCCAGCAGCTTACTCGGCGGGAGGTCGGATGAGCAGTTCTTC.